The 27 T cell receptor beta chains reported below all come from one sample, sequenced in a study of T-cell memory formation after mild COVID-19. MiXCR, run by TCRdb on the 5' RACE reads, gives a single entry per CDR3 protein. The data show roughly 130,000 distinct CDR3 sequences, with approximately 15% seen just once and approximately 5.5% held by the top ten. The sequenced material came from PBMCs or a T cell subset sorted from them (not recorded which). These receptors were obtained from a man between 18 and 29 years old who had mild COVID-19 (a few samples of this study predate the infection). Cell type and time point are not known.

The J gene is TRBJ2-1, the V gene TRBV2; 8 nucleotides align to TRBD2. With 7 bases clipped from V and 4 bases from J, the junction kept 9 bases outside the gene matches. The CDR3 has 15 amino acids. Germline V lookup: CDR1 SNHLY, CDR2 FYNNEI. In nucleotides, the CDR3 is TGTGCCAGCAACCCACCGGGGGGGCTTTACAATGAGCAGTTCTTC. This encodes CASNPPGGLYNEQFF. Drawing the rest from reference TRBV2 and TRBJ2-1, the complete variable domain is EPEVTQTPSHQVTQMGQEVILRCVPISNHLYFYWYRQILGQKVEFLVSFYNNEISEKSEIFDDQFSVERPDGSNFTLKIRSTKLEDSAMYFCASNPPGGLYNEQFFGPGTRLTVL.

This clonotype was seen a few times. The genes are TRBV5-5 and TRBJ1-2; D perhaps matches TRBD1 (6 bases). Germline V gene sequence: CDR1 SGHKS, CDR2 YYEKEE (reference sequence). Deletions cut 1 base from V and 7 bases from J, with 14 bases between. The CDR3 runs to 14 residues. The CDR3 loop is CASSLRDGGTGYTF. The CDR3, as DNA: TGTGCCAGCAGCTTGAGGGATGGGGGCACTGGCTACACCTTC.

Many counts were recorded for this clonotype. The V gene is TRBV6-2 or TRBV6-3, the J gene TRBJ2-3; a weak D match, TRBD2 (5 bases). The CDR3 totals 12 residues. CDR1 MNHEY and CDR2 SVGEGT come from the germline V gene. Trimming removed 4 bases from V and 7 bases from J, with 9 bases in between. CDR3 bases: TGTGCCAGCAGTTCGAGGGTCCATACGCAGTATTTT. Protein: CASSSRVHTQYF.

In this sample, this clonotype turned up a few times. The V call is TRBV4-3, the J call TRBJ2-7; 9 bases line up with TRBD2. Germline V gene data show CDR1 as LGHNA and CDR2 as YSLEER. V shed 0 bases and J 4 bases; nucleotides not matched to a gene: 10. This CDR3 is 17 amino acids long. The DNA of the CDR3 is TGCGCCAGCAGCCAAGACGGCGCGGGACTAGCCCGTTACGAGCAGTACTTC. Translated: CASSQDGAGLARYEQYF.

The rearrangement links TRBV6-2 or TRBV6-3 to TRBJ1-1; D is unresolved. V was pared by 0 bases and J by 0 bases, with 11 bases between. CDR1 is MNHEY, CDR2 SVGEGT, per germline. The CDR3 is 16 residues long. The CDR3 sequence: CASSYSKQLMNTEAFF. DNA of the CDR3: TGTGCCAGCAGTTACTCGAAACAGCTCATGAACACTGAAGCTTTCTTT.

This clonotype has at least ten counts. The CDR3 DNA reads TGCGCCAGCAGCCAGGGACTAGCGGGGGAGGGGGAGCAGTTCTTC. This encodes CASSQGLAGEGEQFF. This sequence joins TRBV5-1 and TRBJ2-1, with 14 positions matching TRBD2. Per germline, CDR1 SGHRS and CDR2 YFSETQ. V lost 4 bases and J lost 10; bases outside the gene matches: 7. This CDR3 contains 15 residues.

This clonotype has just a few counts. This chain links TRBV20-1 with TRBJ2-7; no clear D. The germline gives CDR1 DFQATT, CDR2 SNEGSKA (reference sequence). V was shortened by 0 bases and J by 5 bases, with 14 bases between the two germline ends. The CDR3 is made up of 14 amino acids. This chain's CDR3 is CSARDASGADEQYF. CDR3 sequence (DNA): TGCAGTGCTAGAGACGCCTCGGGCGCGGACGAGCAGTACTTC.

This chain links TRBV4-3 with TRBJ1-1, with TRBD1 as a possible D gene (6 bases). Trimming took 0 bases from V and 3 from J, leaving 8 bases between them. In germline, CDR1 is LGHNA, CDR2 YSLEER. This CDR3 has 14 amino acids. The CDR3 bases are TGCGCCAGCAGCCAAGAACAGGGACACACTGAAGCTTTCTTT. It specifies CASSQEQGHTEAFF.

The gene calls are TRBV6-2 or TRBV6-3 and TRBJ1-5; D is possibly TRBD1 (5 bases). With 7 bases removed from V and 5 bases from J, the gap between germline ends came to 15 bases. The CDR3 spans 14 residues. Germline V gene sequence: CDR1 MNHEY, CDR2 SVGEGT. The CDR3 here is CASTYQGGDQPQHF. CDR3 in DNA: TGTGCCAGCACCTACCAGGGAGGTGATCAGCCCCAGCATTTT.

The chain carries TRBV4-1 and TRBJ2-5; D possibly uses TRBD1 or TRBD2 (5 bases each). Germline V gene data show CDR1 as MGHRA and CDR2 as YSYEKL. The length of the CDR3 is 17 residues. V lost 2 bases, J lost 2 bases, and 18 bases lay in between. CDR3 protein: CASSQPRGTGIQETQYF. The CDR3 bases are TGCGCCAGCAGCCAACCCCGAGGGACGGGGATACAAGAGACCCAGTACTTC.

The genes are TRBV3-1 and TRBJ2-2; the match to TRBD1 covers 10 bases. Losses at the gene ends were 4 bases for V and 5 bases for J; bases not matched to a gene: 4. Germline loops: CDR1 LGHDT, CDR2 YNNKEL (reference sequence). There are 15 residues in the CDR3. This CDR3 reads CASSRGDRGTGELFF. The CDR3, as DNA: TGTGCCAGCAGCCGCGGGGACAGGGGTACCGGGGAGCTGTTTTTT.

The sample holds a few counts of this clonotype. This chain uses TRBV4-3 with TRBJ1-6; 8 nucleotides line up with TRBD1. The germline V gene encodes CDR1 LGHNA and CDR2 YSLEER. The CDR3 is made up of 15 amino acids. The ends lost 4 bases at V and 7 bases at J; junction bases unmatched: 6. DNA of the CDR3: TGCGCCAGCAGCCGACTCGACAGGGGCAATTCACCCCTCCACTTT. Amino acid sequence: CASSRLDRGNSPLHF.

The sample holds many counts of this clonotype. The chain recombines TRBV7-6 with TRBJ2-1, with D possibly being TRBD1 (6 bases). V lost 5 bases to trimming and J lost 8 bases, with 13 bases between them. Germline CDR1 and CDR2: SGHVS and FNYEAQ. This CDR3 region has 13 residues. The CDR3 is CASSQTTGYEQFF. Written as DNA, the CDR3 is TGTGCCAGCAGCCAAACAACAGGGTATGAGCAGTTCTTC.

This clonotype was counted between two and nine times. This sequence joins TRBV11-2 and TRBJ2-5, with D possibly matching TRBD1 (6 bases). This CDR3 contains 14 residues. Trimming removed 1 base at V and 5 bases at J, with 11 bases between. The germline V gene encodes CDR1 SGHAT and CDR2 FQNNGV. The CDR3 nucleotides read TGTGCCAGCAGCTTAGGAGGGGGTCTCGAGACCCAGTACTTC. Its translation: CASSLGGGLETQYF.

This clonotype was picked up a small number of times. This chain joins TRBV5-1 and TRBJ2-7; 9 nucleotides line up with TRBD1. Germline CDR1 and CDR2: SGHRS and YFSETQ. V shed 3 bases, J shed 1 base, and the junction held 8 bases outside the gene matches. The CDR3 runs to 16 residues. The CDR3 nucleotides are TGCGCCAGCAGCTACGACCCGGGACAGGGATCCTACGAGCAGTACTTC. Encoded protein: CASSYDPGQGSYEQYF.

J is TRBJ2-6 and V is TRBV6-5; the D gene is possibly TRBD1 (7 bases). Per germline, CDR1 MNHEY and CDR2 SVGAGI. The CDR3 contains 17 residues. V was cut by 5 bases and J by 0 bases, with 14 bases left in between. The CDR3 DNA reads TGTGCCAGCAGTGGAGGGTGGGACAGCTCTGGGGCCAACGTCCTGACTTTC. Its translation is CASSGGWDSSGANVLTF.

This clonotype has more than one count but fewer than ten. The rearrangement uses TRBV7-3 and TRBJ2-3, with D uncertain. The germline V gene encodes CDR1 SGHTA and CDR2 FQGTGA. The V and J ends lost 5 bases and 2 bases respectively, with 17 bases between them. The CDR3 runs to 16 residues. In nucleotides, the CDR3 is TGTGCCAGCAGCGCGAGGTTCGGGTCGCACACAGATACGCAGTATTTT. As protein: CASSARFGSHTDTQYF.

The rearrangement links TRBV11-2 to TRBJ1-1, with no clear D. CDR3 length: 14 residues. The germline V gene has CDR1 SGHAT and CDR2 FQNNGV. Trimming left V 1 base short and J 4 bases short, with 10 bases between. The chain's CDR3 is CASSLGLRGTEAFF. The DNA of the CDR3 is TGTGCCAGCAGCTTAGGGCTGCGCGGCACTGAAGCTTTCTTT.

The sample holds a few counts of this clonotype. The chain recombines TRBV7-2 with TRBJ2-3; 7 bases are a match to TRBD2. Trimming cost V 6 bases and J 0 bases; bases outside gene matches: 3. The CDR3 covers 14 residues. Germline V gene lookup returns CDR1 SGHTA and CDR2 FQGNSA. CDR3 coding DNA: TGTGCCAGCAGAGGCGGGGGAAGCACAGATACGCAGTATTTT. As protein: CASRGGGSTDTQYF.

This clonotype was seen more than once but under ten times. The genes are TRBV5-1 and TRBJ2-6; a weak D match, TRBD1 (6 bases). CDR1 is SGHRS, CDR2 YFSETQ, per germline. The V and J ends lost 0 bases and 5 bases respectively, with 9 bases between them. This CDR3 has 15 amino acids. This CDR3 is CASSLEGGRANVLTF. The CDR3 bases are TGCGCCAGCAGCTTGGAAGGGGGTAGGGCCAACGTCCTGACTTTC. Full variable domain (remainder filled in from reference TRBV5-1 and TRBJ2-6): KAGVTQTPRYLIKTRGQQVTLSCSPISGHRSVSWYQQTPGQGLQFLFEYFSETQRNKGNFPGRFSGRQFSNSRSEMNVSTLELGDSALYLCASSLEGGRANVLTFGAGSRLTVL.

This rearrangement joins TRBV5-6 to TRBJ1-2; TRBD1 might be the D (6 bases). The CDR3 has 13 amino acids. V lost 7 bases and J 6 bases, leaving 16 bases between the germline ends. From germline, CDR1 is SGHDT and CDR2 YYEEEE. The CDR3 nucleotides read TGTGCCAGCCGCCGGGGGGCACGAGATGGCTACACCTTC. It translates to CASRRGARDGYTF.

This clonotype appeared a few times. The chain employs TRBV16 and TRBJ2-1, with TRBD1 matching over 8 bases. Unmatched junction bases numbered 4, after V lost 3 bases and J lost 6 bases. The CDR3 spans 14 residues. Germline values: CDR1 KGHSY, CDR2 FQNENV. As DNA, the CDR3 is TGTGCCAGCAGCCAGCAGGGGGCAGGCAATGAGCAGTTCTTC. Its translation: CASSQQGAGNEQFF.

This sequence joins TRBV5-1 and TRBJ2-2, with D possibly TRBD2 on 5 matching bases. The CDR3 consists of 13 residues. The V and J ends lost 2 bases and 5 bases respectively, with 7 bases between them. The germline gives CDR1 SGHRS, CDR2 YFSETQ. In DNA form, the CDR3 reads TGCGCCAGCAGCTTCGGAGGAACCGGGGAGCTGTTTTTT. This codes for CASSFGGTGELFF.

This clonotype occurred a few times. The CDR3 region is CASSSDRDKKQYV. The DNA for the CDR3 is TGTGCCAGCAGCTCGGACAGGGACAAGAAGCAGTACGTC. This sequence joins TRBV7-2 and TRBJ2-7, with TRBD1 matching over 8 bases. CDR1 and CDR2 (germline): SGHTA, FQGNSA. The V gene end was trimmed by 4 bases and the J gene end by 8 bases; junction bases not matched to a gene: 7. This CDR3 has 13 residues.

This clonotype was seen a few times. This chain uses TRBV9 with TRBJ2-3; D perhaps matches TRBD2 (6 bases). The CDR3 is 13 amino acids. Between the trimmed V and J ends, which lost 4 bases and 6 bases, there was a span of 12 bases. Germline V gives CDR1 SGDLS, CDR2 YYNGEE. The DNA of the CDR3 is TGTGCCAGCAGCAGCATCGGGGGTGATACGCAGTATTTT. Its translation is CASSSIGGDTQYF.

The V and J genes are TRBV28 and TRBJ1-1; the D is unclear. The germline V and J ends were trimmed by 8 bases and 1 base, with 8 bases remaining between them. The CDR3 contains 12 residues. Germline V CDR1 and CDR2: MDHEN, SYDVKM. The CDR3 nucleotides are TGTGCCAGCGGAAACACGAACACTGAAGCTTTCTTT. It codes for CASGNTNTEAFF. The entire variable domain, with the rest obtained from reference TRBV28 and TRBJ1-1, is as follows: DVKVTQSSRYLVKRTGEKVFLECVQDMDHENMFWYRQDPGLGLRLIYFSYDVKMKEKGDIPEGYSVSREKKERFSLILESASTNQTSMYLCASGNTNTEAFFGQGTRLTVV.

In its sample, this clonotype was seen a few times. V gene TRBV7-2 combines with J gene TRBJ1-2; 7 nucleotides line up with TRBD1. This CDR3 spans 11 amino acids. V shed 5 bases, J shed 7 bases, and the junction held 1 base outside the gene matches. CDR1 is SGHTA and CDR2 is FQGNSA in the germline V gene. CDR3 nucleotide sequence: TGTGCCAGCAGCAACAGGGGTGGCTACACCTTC. It encodes CASSNRGGYTF.